The T cell receptor (beta chain) described here comes from a study of blood T cell repertoires in COVID-19. V shed 4 bases and J shed 4 bases, with 9 bases lying between them. From germline, CDR1 is SGHRS and CDR2 YFSETQ. The CDR3 totals 13 residues. As processed by the authors: Estimated nucleated cell counts came from reference gene primer amplification. The repertoire was sequenced with immunoSEQ multiplex PCR; TCRdb's copy has only in-frame clones and lacks some. V, J and clone size derive from that table, while D and trimming were established from the DNA sequence. The profile shows roughly 240,000 clones, around 86% of them singletons.

The sample consisted of peripheral blood. The chain uses TRBV5-1 and TRBJ1-3, with D perhaps TRBD1 (6 bases). The clonotype comes from a woman aged 55 to 70 who had recovered from COVID-19. This chain's CDR3 is CASSGGQGNTIYF. The DNA for the CDR3 is TGCGCCAGCAGCGGAGGACAGGGAAACACCATATATTTT.